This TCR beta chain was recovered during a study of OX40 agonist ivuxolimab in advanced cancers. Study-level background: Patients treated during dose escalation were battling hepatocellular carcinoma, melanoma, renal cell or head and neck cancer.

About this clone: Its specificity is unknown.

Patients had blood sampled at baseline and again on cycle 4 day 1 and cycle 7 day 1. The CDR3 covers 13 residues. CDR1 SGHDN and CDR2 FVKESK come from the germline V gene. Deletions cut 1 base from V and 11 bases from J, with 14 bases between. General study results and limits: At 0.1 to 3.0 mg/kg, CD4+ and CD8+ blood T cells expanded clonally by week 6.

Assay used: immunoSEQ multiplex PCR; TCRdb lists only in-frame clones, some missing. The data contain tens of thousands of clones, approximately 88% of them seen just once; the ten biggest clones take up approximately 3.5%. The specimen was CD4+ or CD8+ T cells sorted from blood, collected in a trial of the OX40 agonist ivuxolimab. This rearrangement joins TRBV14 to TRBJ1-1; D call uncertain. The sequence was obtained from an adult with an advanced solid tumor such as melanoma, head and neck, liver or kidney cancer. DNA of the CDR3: TGTGCCAGCAGCCAAGGTATTCGGCTATACGCTTTCTTT. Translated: CASSQGIRLYAFF.